A selection of T cell receptor beta chains follows, all from one sample in a study of T-cell memory formation after mild COVID-19. TCRdb passed the 5' RACE reads through MiXCR, listing each CDR3 protein once. The sample yields fewer than 600,000 distinct CDR3 sequences, roughly a fifth seen once. Sequenced input: PBMCs or a T cell subset sorted from them (not recorded which). These receptors came from an adult woman who had mild COVID-19 (a few samples of this study predate the infection). Cell type and time point are not known. Each CDR3 is given with its conserved first and last residue.

TRBV29-1 | CSVGFFDRGDTGELFF
TRBV20-1 | CSARTSGRGFGHEQYF
TRBV7-8 | CASSLEGQGVTEAFF
TRBV12-3/TRBV12-4 | CASRDRGHGYTF
TRBV12-3/TRBV12-4 | CASSLGGSGVAKNIQYF
TRBV6-1 | CASSERGSSSYEQYF
TRBV20-1 | CSASGGGPYNEQFF
TRBV7-7 | CASSLAGGNTEQFF
TRBV6-5 | CASSFGTNTEAFF
TRBV5-6 | CASSLVRDYTRYEQYF
TRBV7-9 | CASTLGGGAEAFF
TRBV29-1 | CSACGNTGELFF
TRBV24-1 | CATRGRGSTGELFF